The 23 T cell receptor beta chains below all came from one sample that was sequenced in a study of control samples from healthy donors and cancer patients. Method: immunoSEQ multiplex PCR; TCRdb's copy keeps in-frame clones and lacks some. The sample consists of hundreds of thousands of clones, around 90% of them appearing once. Sequenced material: PBMCs. The receptor set was obtained from a man between 35 and 55 years old with head and neck cancer.

DNA for the CDR3: TGCGCCAGCAGTGACCTTAGCGGGAGGGCCGAAAATGAGCAGTTCTTC. It is translated as CASSDLSGRAENEQFF. The rearrangement links TRBV10-1 to TRBJ2-1, with 11 bases lining up with TRBD2. With 3 bases clipped from V and 7 bases from J, the junction kept 8 bases outside the gene matches. Germline values: CDR1 WNHNN, CDR2 SYGVQD (reference sequence). The CDR3 is made up of 16 amino acids.

V and J are TRBV15 and TRBJ1-5; 10 bases fit TRBD1. The V gene end was trimmed by 0 bases and the J gene end by 6 bases; junction bases not matched to a gene: 5. This CDR3 is built from 16 residues. Germline V lookup: CDR1 LNHNV, CDR2 YYDKDF (reference sequence). The CDR3 is CATSRDRDRGSQPQHF. The CDR3 DNA reads as TGTGCCACCAGCAGAGATCGGGACAGGGGCTCTCAGCCCCAGCATTTT.

This clone was found a few times. The J gene is TRBJ2-1, the V gene TRBV12-3 or TRBV12-4; the D is unclear. The CDR3 covers 12 residues. The V end lost 5 bases, the J end lost 3 bases, and 5 bases lay between the germline ends. The chain's CDR3 is CASSPHYNEQFF. DNA for the CDR3: TGTGCCAGCAGTCCCCACTACAATGAGCAGTTCTTC.

The V call is TRBV11-2, the J call TRBJ2-5; 14 bases are a match to TRBD2. V was clipped by 7 bases and J by 4 bases; unmatched bases: 14. The CDR3 loop spans 18 amino acids. Germline V gene sequence: CDR1 SGHAT, CDR2 FQNNGV. The CDR3 reads CASIKGPGLAGARETQYF. The CDR3 coding sequence is TGTGCCAGCATCAAAGGCCCGGGACTAGCGGGGGCGCGAGAGACCCAGTACTTC.

The J gene is TRBJ2-3, the V gene TRBV5-6, with D unresolved. Germline V lookup: CDR1 SGHDT, CDR2 YYEEEE. V dropped 1 base and J dropped 5 bases, with 5 bases sitting between them. This CDR3 is 12 amino acids long. The CDR3, as DNA: TGTGCCAGCAGCTTGCGCATAGATACGCAGTATTTT. It translates to CASSLRIDTQYF.

The rearrangement joins TRBV6-1 to TRBJ2-7; either TRBD1 or TRBD2 may supply D (6 bases each). The CDR3 covers 15 residues. The germline V gene encodes CDR1 MNHNS and CDR2 SASEGT. The germline V and J ends were trimmed by 2 bases and 2 bases, with 13 bases remaining between them. The CDR3 DNA reads as TGTGCCAGCAGTGAATCGGGGGCCAAGGCCTACGAGCAGTACTTC. As protein: CASSESGAKAYEQYF.

The sample holds one count of this clone. The chain recombines TRBV3-1 (or the pseudogene TRBV3-2) with TRBJ1-2; 7 nucleotides line up with TRBD1. V shed 4 bases, J shed 3 bases, and the junction held 5 bases outside the gene matches. The germline V gene has CDR1 LGHDT and CDR2 YNNKEL (reference sequence). The CDR3 covers 14 residues. The CDR3: CASSPAGGYYGYTF. The CDR3 region has the DNA TGTGCCAGCAGCCCAGCAGGGGGATACTATGGCTACACCTTC.

This clone was detected only once. This sequence joins TRBV27 and TRBJ2-7; 10 nucleotides agree with TRBD1. Germline V gene data show CDR1 as MNHEY and CDR2 as SMNVEV (reference sequence). This CDR3 is built from 15 residues. Losses at the gene ends were 5 bases for V and 2 bases for J; bases not matched to a gene: 6. CDR3 nucleotide sequence: TGTGCCAGCAGTCGGACGGGACAGGGGACCTACGAGCAGTACTTC. Protein: CASSRTGQGTYEQYF.

The chain uses TRBV27 and TRBJ2-1, with D possibly TRBD1 on 6 matching bases. CDR1 MNHEY and CDR2 SMNVEV come from the germline V gene (reference sequence). V lost 5 bases and J 3 bases, leaving 11 bases between the germline ends. The CDR3 covers 14 residues. Here the CDR3 DNA reads TGTGCCAGCAGTACCCGGACAGTCTACAATGAGCAGTTCTTC. Protein product: CASSTRTVYNEQFF.

V is TRBV19 and J is TRBJ1-5; TRBD1 agrees at 8 bases. The CDR3 consists of 15 residues. V lost 5 bases to trimming and J lost 1 base; unmatched junction nucleotides: 4. Germline V lookup: CDR1 LNHDA, CDR2 SQIVND (reference sequence). The CDR3 region is CASSAGGLSNQPQHF. The CDR3, as DNA: TGTGCCAGTAGTGCAGGGGGCTTGAGCAATCAGCCCCAGCATTTT.

In DNA, the CDR3 is TGTGCCAGCAGCCAATACGACGAGACCTACGAGCAGTACTTC. This codes for CASSQYDETYEQYF. The rearrangement links TRBV3-1 (or the pseudogene TRBV3-2) to TRBJ2-7; unclear D gene. The CDR3 spans 14 residues. Between the trimmed V and J ends, which lost 2 bases and 2 bases, there was a span of 10 bases. Germline CDR1 is LGHDT and CDR2 is YNNKEL (reference sequence).

The rearrangement joins TRBV28 to TRBJ2-2; either TRBD1 or TRBD2 may fit D (5 bases each). Germline lookup yields CDR1 MDHEN and CDR2 SYDVKM. The CDR3 runs to 16 residues. V shed 5 bases and J shed 0 bases, with 13 bases lying between them. The CDR3 nucleotides are TGTGCCAGCAGTCGGGCCGGGGCCTCGAACACCGGGGAGCTGTTTTTT. Encoded protein: CASSRAGASNTGELFF.

This sequence joins TRBV30 and TRBJ1-5; D possibly corresponds to TRBD1 (5 bases). The length of the CDR3 is 14 residues. CDR1 GTSNPN and CDR2 SVGIG come from the germline V gene (reference sequence). V was pared by 0 bases and J by 4 bases, with 10 bases between. Here the CDR3 reads CAWSVGDLNQPQHF. CDR3 nucleotide sequence: TGTGCCTGGAGTGTCGGGGACTTAAATCAGCCCCAGCATTTT.

In its sample, this clone was seen many times. The CDR3 region is CASSAQTGGSGYTF. The CDR3, as DNA: TGTGCCAGCAGTGCGCAGACAGGGGGCTCTGGCTACACCTTC. The genes are TRBV27 and TRBJ1-2; 10 nucleotides align to TRBD1. This CDR3 region has 14 residues. With 5 bases clipped from V and 7 bases from J, the junction kept 7 bases outside the gene matches. Germline CDR1 reads MNHEY; CDR2 reads SMNVEV (reference sequence).

The J gene is TRBJ2-1, the V gene TRBV10-1; D gene ambiguous. CDR1 is WNHNN, CDR2 SYGVQD, per germline (reference sequence). The germline V and J ends were trimmed by 5 bases and 1 base, with 12 bases remaining between them. This CDR3 comprises 15 residues. The CDR3 coding sequence is TGCGCCAGCAGTCTCAGAGGAGATTCCTACAATGAGCAGTTCTTC. Translation gives CASSLRGDSYNEQFF.

The CDR3 loop reads CASSPERGGGRVRNRYEQYF. Written as DNA, the CDR3 is TGTGCCAGCAGCCCAGAGAGGGGAGGCGGGAGGGTACGGAATCGGTACGAGCAGTACTTC. The chain has TRBV9 and TRBJ2-7; TRBD2 matches 9 bases. CDR1 and CDR2 (germline): SGDLS, YYNGEE. The CDR3 runs to 20 residues. V lost 4 bases to trimming and J lost 4 bases; unmatched junction nucleotides: 24.

The chain uses TRBV4-2 and TRBJ1-1; 7 positions match TRBD1. The germline CDR1 and CDR2 sequences are LGHNA and YNFKEQ. The V gene end was trimmed by 0 bases and the J gene end by 6 bases; junction bases not matched to a gene: 10. The CDR3 is 16 residues long. CDR3 coding DNA: TGTGCCAGCAGCCAAGATCACTGGACAGGAAGGGCTGAAGCTTTCTTT. This gives the protein CASSQDHWTGRAEAFF.

The chain links TRBV7-3 to TRBJ2-3, with D possibly matching TRBD1 (5 bases). The CDR3 length is 15 residues. Germline CDR1 and CDR2: SGHTA and FQGTGA. The V end was cut by 7 bases, the J end by 4 bases, with 18 bases between. The CDR3 region is CASITKGYFPDTQYF. In nucleotides, the CDR3 is TGTGCCAGCATCACCAAGGGGTACTTTCCAGATACGCAGTATTTT.

The chain joins TRBV10-1 to TRBJ2-7; weak D call: TRBD1 (7 bases). The CDR3 contains 14 residues. Germline V gene data show CDR1 as WNHNN and CDR2 as SYGVQD (reference sequence). V shed 6 bases and J shed 3 bases, with 15 bases lying between them. CDR3 nucleotides: TGCGCCAGCAGGGAGGGGGCCCGAATCTACGAGCAGTACTTC. Translated, it gives CASREGARIYEQYF.

This rearrangement joins TRBV7-9 to TRBJ1-3; D possibly corresponds to TRBD1 (6 bases). In germline, CDR1 is SEHNR, CDR2 FQNEAQ (reference sequence). The CDR3 runs to 16 residues. The V gene lost 0 bases and the J gene lost 6 bases, with 15 bases spanning the gap. CDR3 loop: CASSLAAGGAENTIYF. In DNA form, the CDR3 reads TGTGCCAGCAGCTTAGCGGCGGGGGGCGCGGAAAACACCATATATTTT.

The J gene is TRBJ1-2, the V gene TRBV27, with 10 nucleotides matching TRBD1. Germline trimming cut 8 bases from V and 0 bases from J; bases unmatched to any gene: 3. Germline CDR1 is MNHEY and CDR2 is SMNVEV (reference sequence). CDR3 length: 14 amino acids. The CDR3 DNA sequence: TGTGCCAGCGGGGGGACAGGGGCTAACTATGGCTACACCTTC. It specifies CASGGTGANYGYTF.

The J gene is TRBJ2-7, the V gene TRBV5-5, with 7 bases fitting TRBD1. CDR1 and CDR2 (germline): SGHKS, YYEKEE (reference sequence). This CDR3 has 14 residues. V trimming: 1 base; J trimming: 4 bases; junction bases outside the gene matches: 5. The DNA of the CDR3 is TGTGCCAGCAGCTTGTCAGGGGGAAGATACGAGCAGTACTTC. Translation: CASSLSGGRYEQYF. Filled out from reference TRBV5-5 and TRBJ2-7, the complete variable domain reads DAGVTQSPTHLIKTRGQQVTLRCSPISGHKSVSWYQQVLGQGPQFIFQYYEKEERGRGNFPDRFSARQFPNYSSELNVNALLLGDSALYLCASSLSGGRYEQYFGPGTRLTVT.

This clone was counted only a few times. The J gene is TRBJ2-7, the V gene TRBV4-2, with a weak D call TRBD1 (6 bases). CDR1 is LGHNA, CDR2 YNFKEQ, per germline. This CDR3 has 15 amino acids. Trimming cost V 3 bases and J 3 bases, with 15 bases left between them. The CDR3 DNA follows: TGTGCCAGCAGCCAGCGCTGGGACACCTACTACGAGCAGTACTTC. It translates to CASSQRWDTYYEQYF.